This TCR beta chain was found in a study of monozygotic twins with inflammatory bowel disease (dated by TCRdb to about 2019). Looking at the study overall: A total of 28 monozygotic twin pairs were included in the full study, comprising nine German pairs (four IBD-concordant, five IBD-discordant) and 19 IBD-discordant Danish pairs. Each individual had, on average, about 151 000 unique TCRalpha sequences and 181 000 unique TCRbeta sequences available for analysis. Disease-associated traits were sought mainly through comparisons between IBD patients and their genetically identical healthy co-twins within discordant pairs.

Overall study outcomes, separate from this receptor: IBD patients shared fewer clonotypes with other individuals than healthy twins did, most markedly in patients showing signs of disease activity. No single strong signal or clonotype linked to IBD turned up in the results, so the idea that one exists was not supported. A decrease in TCRbeta repertoire diversity, as measured by inverse Simpson index, was observed in IBD patients compared with their healthy co-twins. Differing immunosuppressive treatments among patients may have added background noise and inter-individual variability to the repertoires. Different T cell subtypes could not be distinguished in the analysis. Repertoire similarity did not differ between concordant and discordant twins, possibly due to limited statistical power.

As regards this clonotype: There is no known antigen for this receptor.

From each donor, a roughly 2.5 ml peripheral blood sample was drawn into PAXgene tubes and stored at -80 degrees C. Without any T cell sorting, total RNA was extracted from whole blood using the PAXgene blood miRNA kit on an automated QIAcube. Peripheral blood from monozygotic twin pairs concordant or discordant for inflammatory bowel disease was subjected to deep TCRalpha and TCRbeta repertoire profiling with unique molecular barcoding. Smoking habits were recorded for all twin pairs, with individuals classified as current, former or never smokers. Preparation of the library involved 5' RACE. Preparation of each TCR library used approximately 4,000 ng of total RNA. For each sample, cDNA was synthesized in eight separate reactions using SMARTScribe reverse transcriptase. During cDNA synthesis, template switching introduced unique molecular identifiers that contained a 6-nucleotide sample barcode. TCRalpha and TCRbeta cDNA was amplified in two nested PCRs of approximately 17 and 9 cycles, and bead purification was carried out after each PCR. Before amplification, cDNA was treated with uracil DNA-glycosylase and purified using the QIAquick PCR purification kit. The second PCR added Illumina TruSeq-compatible adapters along with sample-specific barcodes. TapeStation and Qubit were used to check library quality and concentration, and 4.5 to 6.5 ng of each library was pooled. Pooled libraries were sequenced on an Illumina HiSeq2500 single-index Rapid Run with 2 x 100 bp reads and custom sequencing primers. In the paper's pipeline: UMI-based consensus assembly with MiGEC version 1.2.6 was used to correct PCR and sequencing errors. MiXCR version 2.1.1 handled V(D)J alignment, clonotype assembly and CDR3 extraction. Normalisation of gene usage, clonotype sharing and MAIT/NKT TCR abundance was achieved by analysing the top 1000, 10 000 and 20 000 clonotypes per sample. After downsampling to 27 000 UMIs, diversity was calculated as the inverse Simpson index using the vegan R package. Paired Mann-Whitney U tests were applied to discordant twin pairs, and Benjamini-Hochberg correction was used for multiple testing. TCRdb reprocessed the reads, so every CDR3 protein sequence counts as one entry and DNA is not shown. The V and J calls come from TCRdb's annotation, not from the publication. The sample has fewer than 550,000 distinct CDR3 sequences on record. 2% to 2.5% of the sample is taken by the ten largest.

Looking up the germline V gene yields CDR1 SGHTA and CDR2 FQGNSA. Inclusive of the bounding cysteine and phenylalanine, the CDR3 is 13 residues long. DNA was not recorded. The chain couples TRBV7-2 to TRBJ2-3. Input material: blood. This sequence originates from a human donor with ulcerative colitis or Crohn's disease, or a healthy co-twin of an affected twin (not recorded which). The CDR3 in this case is CASSSYRTDTQYF.